This TCR beta chain was captured in a study of blood T cell repertoires in COVID-19. With 4 bases clipped from V and 0 bases from J, the junction kept 7 bases outside the gene matches. This CDR3 region has 16 residues. Germline CDR1 SGHKS, CDR2 YYEKEE (reference sequence). Profiling relied on immunoSEQ multiplex PCR, and the TCRdb table lists in-frame clones only, not all of them. The sample holds roughly 170,000 clones, around four fifths seen once. The origin of this receptor is a woman aged 45-65 years who had recovered from COVID-19. Source material: PBMCs or T cells enriched from blood (not recorded which). This sequence joins TRBV5-5 and TRBJ1-5; 7 positions agree with TRBD1. The CDR3 sequence: CASSPGTAHSNQPQHF. DNA of the CDR3: TGTGCCAGCAGCCCGGGGACAGCTCATAGCAATCAGCCCCAGCATTTT.